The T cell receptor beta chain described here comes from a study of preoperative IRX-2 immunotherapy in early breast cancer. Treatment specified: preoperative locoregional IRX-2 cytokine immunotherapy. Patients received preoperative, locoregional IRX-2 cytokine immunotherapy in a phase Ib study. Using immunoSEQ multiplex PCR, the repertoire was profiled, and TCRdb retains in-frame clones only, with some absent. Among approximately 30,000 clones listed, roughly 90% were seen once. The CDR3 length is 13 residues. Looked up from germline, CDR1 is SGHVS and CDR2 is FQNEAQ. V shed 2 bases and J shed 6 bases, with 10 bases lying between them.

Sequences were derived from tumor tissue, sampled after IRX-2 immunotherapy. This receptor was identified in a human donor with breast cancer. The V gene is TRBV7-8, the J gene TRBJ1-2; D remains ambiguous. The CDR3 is CASSLSVQHGYTF. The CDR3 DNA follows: TGTGCCAGCAGCTTATCGGTTCAGCATGGCTACACCTTC.